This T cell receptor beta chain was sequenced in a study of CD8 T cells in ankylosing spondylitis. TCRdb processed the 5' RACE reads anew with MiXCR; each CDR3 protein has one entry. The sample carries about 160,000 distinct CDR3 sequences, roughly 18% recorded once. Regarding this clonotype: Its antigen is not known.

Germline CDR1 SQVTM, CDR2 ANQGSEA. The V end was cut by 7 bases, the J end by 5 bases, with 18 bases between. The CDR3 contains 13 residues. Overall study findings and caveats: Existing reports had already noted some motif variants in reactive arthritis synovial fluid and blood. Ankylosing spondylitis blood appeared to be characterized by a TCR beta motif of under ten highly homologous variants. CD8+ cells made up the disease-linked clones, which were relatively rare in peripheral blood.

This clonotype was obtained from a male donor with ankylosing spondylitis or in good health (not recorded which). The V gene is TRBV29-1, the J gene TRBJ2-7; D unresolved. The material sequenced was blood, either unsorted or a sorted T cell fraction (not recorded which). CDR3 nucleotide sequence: TGCAGCGCCCTTACCCCCCTTTATGACGAGCAGTACTTC. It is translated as CSALTPLYDEQYF.